Presented here are 5 T cell receptor beta chains from one specimen sequenced in a study of blood T cell repertoires in COVID-19. Data came from immunoSEQ multiplex PCR; TCRdb stores just in-frame clones and leaves some out. The sample consists of 120,000 or so clones, roughly 88% of them appearing once. The sequencing input was peripheral blood. These receptors originate from a man aged 50 or older with acute or convalescent COVID-19.

V and J are TRBV6-2 or TRBV6-3 and TRBJ2-7; 11 nucleotides match TRBD1. J lost 4 bases, V lost 4 bases, and 6 bases had no gene match. This CDR3 has 15 residues. Germline CDR1 is MNHEY and CDR2 is SVGEGT. In DNA, the CDR3 is TGTGCCAGCAGTTCAAGGACAGGGGGCATATACGAGCAGTACTTC. Translation gives CASSSRTGGIYEQYF.

The rearrangement joins TRBV19 to TRBJ2-3; possibly TRBD1 for D (6 bases). The CDR3 consists of 16 residues. Trimming pared 5 bases from V and 0 bases from J, leaving 15 bases between. CDR1 and CDR2 from the germline V gene are LNHDA and SQIVND (reference sequence). The CDR3 is CASSPAGTPSTDTQYF. CDR3 DNA sequence: TGTGCCAGTAGTCCGGCCGGGACACCTAGCACAGATACGCAGTATTTT. The variable domain in full, completed from reference TRBV19 and TRBJ2-3, reads DGGITQSPKYLFRKEGQNVTLSCEQNLNHDAMYWYRQDPGQGLRLIYYSQIVNDFQKGDIAEGYSVSREKKESFPLTVTSAQKNPTAFYLCASSPAGTPSTDTQYFGPGTRLTVL.

This clone appeared once. The rearrangement uses TRBV11-2 and TRBJ2-5; D is perhaps TRBD1 (5 bases). The CDR3 totals 15 residues. Germline V gene lookup returns CDR1 SGHAT and CDR2 FQNNGV. V shed 3 bases and J shed 0 bases, with 11 bases lying between them. CDR3: CASSFVQGYQETQYF. The CDR3 DNA sequence: TGTGCCAGCAGCTTTGTGCAGGGATACCAAGAGACCCAGTACTTC. Full variable domain (missing parts from reference TRBV11-2 and TRBJ2-5): EAGVAQSPRYKIIEKRQSVAFWCNPISGHATLYWYQQILGQGPKLLIQFQNNGVVDDSQLPKDRFSAERLKGVDSTLKIQPAKLEDSAVYLCASSFVQGYQETQYFGPGTRLLVL.

The genes are TRBV19 and TRBJ1-1, with D unclear. Germline assignment: CDR1 LNHDA and CDR2 SQIVND (reference sequence). V was cut by 3 bases and J by 5 bases, with 13 bases left in between. The CDR3 covers 14 residues. CDR3 protein: CASSIIRGGTEAFF. The CDR3 coding sequence is TGTGCCAGTAGTATTATCCGGGGAGGAACTGAAGCTTTCTTT. Full variable domain (missing parts from reference TRBV19 and TRBJ1-1): DGGITQSPKYLFRKEGQNVTLSCEQNLNHDAMYWYRQDPGQGLRLIYYSQIVNDFQKGDIAEGYSVSREKKESFPLTVTSAQKNPTAFYLCASSIIRGGTEAFFGQGTRLTVV.

The gene calls are TRBV19 and TRBJ1-5, with a tentative D call TRBD1 (6 bases). The CDR3 sequence is 15 residues long. The germline V and J ends were trimmed by 0 bases and 1 base, with 7 bases remaining between them. The germline V gene has CDR1 LNHDA and CDR2 SQIVND (reference sequence). CDR3 sequence (DNA): TGTGCCAGTAGTATAGATCAGGGGAGCAATCAGCCCCAGCATTTT. Its protein product is CASSIDQGSNQPQHF. Together with reference TRBV19 and TRBJ1-5, the CDR3 gives the full variable domain: DGGITQSPKYLFRKEGQNVTLSCEQNLNHDAMYWYRQDPGQGLRLIYYSQIVNDFQKGDIAEGYSVSREKKESFPLTVTSAQKNPTAFYLCASSIDQGSNQPQHFGDGTRLSIL.